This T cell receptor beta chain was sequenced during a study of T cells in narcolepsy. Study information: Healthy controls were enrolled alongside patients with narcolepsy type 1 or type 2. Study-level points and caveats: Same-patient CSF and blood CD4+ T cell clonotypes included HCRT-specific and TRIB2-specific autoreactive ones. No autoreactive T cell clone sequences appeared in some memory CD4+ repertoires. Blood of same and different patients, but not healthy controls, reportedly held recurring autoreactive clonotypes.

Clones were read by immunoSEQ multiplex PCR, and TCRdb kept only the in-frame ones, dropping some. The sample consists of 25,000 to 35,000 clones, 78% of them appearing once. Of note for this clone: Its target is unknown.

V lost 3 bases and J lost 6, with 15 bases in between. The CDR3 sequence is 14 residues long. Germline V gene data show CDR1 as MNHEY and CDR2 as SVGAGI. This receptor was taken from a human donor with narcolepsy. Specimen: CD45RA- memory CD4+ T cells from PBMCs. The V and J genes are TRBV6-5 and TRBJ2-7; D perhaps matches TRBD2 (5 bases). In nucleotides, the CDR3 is TGTGCCAGCAGTTATTACGGTCCTCGGGGCGAGCAGTACTTC. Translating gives CASSYYGPRGEQYF.